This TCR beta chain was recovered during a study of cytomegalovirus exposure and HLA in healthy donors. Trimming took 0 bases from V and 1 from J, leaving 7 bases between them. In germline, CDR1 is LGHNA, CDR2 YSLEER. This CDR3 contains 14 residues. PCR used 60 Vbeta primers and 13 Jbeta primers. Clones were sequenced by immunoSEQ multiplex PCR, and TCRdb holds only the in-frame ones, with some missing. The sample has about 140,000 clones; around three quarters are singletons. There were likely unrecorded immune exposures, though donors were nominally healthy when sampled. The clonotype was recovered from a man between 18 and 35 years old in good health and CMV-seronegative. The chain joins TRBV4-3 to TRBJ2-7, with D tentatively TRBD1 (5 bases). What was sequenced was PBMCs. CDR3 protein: CASSQDHRSYEQYF. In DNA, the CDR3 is TGCGCCAGCAGCCAAGATCACAGGTCCTACGAGCAGTACTTC.